The clone carrying this TCR beta chain was observed a single time. What it binds is unknown. V shed 2 bases and J shed 4 bases, with 15 bases lying between them. The CDR3 length is 15 residues. From germline, CDR1 is SGDLS and CDR2 YYNGEE. The data belong to a study of cytomegalovirus exposure and HLA in healthy donors. Points from the study as a whole: Cytomegalovirus status was reportedly diagnosed by the classifier with high specificity and sensitivity. Most TCR sequences were seen very rarely across donors, but some public TCRs occurred in many. Cytomegalovirus association was listed for about 150 TCR beta chains.

Libraries were prepared by immunoSEQ multiplex PCR; TCRdb keeps only in-frame clonotypes and omits some of them. The table lists about 180,000 clones, roughly 86% of them singletons. The chain combines TRBV9 with TRBJ2-5; tentatively, D is TRBD1 (6 bases). The specimen sequenced was PBMCs. The clonotype comes from a man younger than 35 in good health and CMV-seropositive. CDR3 DNA: TGTGCCAGCAGCGTGGACCTGGGGGCAGGAGAGACCCAGTACTTC. This encodes CASSVDLGAGETQYF.